This entry lists 28 T cell receptor beta chains sequenced from one sample in a study of regulatory T cells in long-lasting Graves disease. According to the study, TCR beta libraries were built with iRepertoire HTBI primers and CDR3-region Arm-PCR. TCRdb fed the multiplex PCR reads into MiXCR, producing one record per CDR3 protein. The sample consists of hundreds of thousands of distinct CDR3 sequences, approximately 15% of them appearing once. Time point meaning: newly diagnosed GD, antithyroid drugs for less than 3 months. Extracted PBMC RNA gave rise to the TCR library. These same records also appear under a second study, on T cells in Graves' hyperthyroidism and ophthalmopathy.

This specimen consisted of peripheral blood mononuclear cells (PBMCs), obtained at new diagnosis, from a patient treated with antithyroid drugs. These receptors were collected from a woman in her thirties with Graves disease.

This clonotype was recorded at least ten times. This chain uses TRBV12-3 or TRBV12-4 with TRBJ1-4, with TRBD1 matching 7 bases. The CDR3 consists of 14 residues. V lost 5 bases and J lost 8; bases outside the gene matches: 8. CDR3 in amino acids: CASSHRDSQEKLFF. The CDR3 nucleotides read TGTGCCAGCAGTCACCGGGACAGTCAAGAAAAACTGTTTTTT.

This clonotype was detected many times. J is TRBJ2-7 and V is TRBV3-1, with D possibly being TRBD2 (6 bases). Germline lookup yields CDR1 LGHDT and CDR2 YNNKEL (reference sequence). CDR3 length: 16 residues. Trimming left V 0 bases short and J 2 bases short, with 14 bases between. The CDR3: CASSQDPRRVTYEQYF. CDR3 in DNA: TGTGCCAGCAGCCAAGACCCGAGGAGGGTTACCTACGAGCAGTACTTC.

The rearrangement joins TRBV6-2 or TRBV6-3 to TRBJ2-7, with 7 bases identical to TRBD1. There are 15 residues in the CDR3. Trimming cost V 0 bases and J 9 bases; bases outside gene matches: 11. Germline V gene lookup returns CDR1 MNHEY and CDR2 SVGEGT. The CDR3 region is CASSYSQTGQAWQYF. As DNA, the CDR3 is TGTGCCAGCAGTTACTCTCAAACCGGACAGGCCTGGCAGTACTTC.

This clonotype came up many times. This chain links TRBV2 with TRBJ2-3, with TRBD2 identical over 12 bases. This CDR3 contains 19 residues. The V gene's germline CDR1 is SNHLY and CDR2 FYNNEI. With V trimmed by 4 bases and J by 0 bases, 11 bases remained unmatched. CDR3 coding DNA: TGTGCCAGCAGTGCTGGACTAGCGGGGAACCCGACTAGCACAGATACGCAGTATTTT. It specifies CASSAGLAGNPTSTDTQYF.

This clonotype was seen repeatedly, ten times or more. V is TRBV5-1 and J is TRBJ2-1; the match to TRBD1 covers 9 bases. The V segment lost 0 bases and the J segment 4 bases; nucleotides outside the gene matches: 5. The CDR3 contains 16 residues. Germline V CDR1 and CDR2: SGHRS, YFSETQ. The CDR3 DNA follows: TGCGCCAGCAGCTTGGTAGCTGGGACAGGGTACAATGAGCAGTTCTTC. This sequence encodes CASSLVAGTGYNEQFF. The whole variable domain, filled in from reference TRBV5-1 and TRBJ2-1, reads KAGVTQTPRYLIKTRGQQVTLSCSPISGHRSVSWYQQTPGQGLQFLFEYFSETQRNKGNFPGRFSGRQFSNSRSEMNVSTLELGDSALYLCASSLVAGTGYNEQFFGPGTRLTVL.

The table lists this clonotype with many counts. The chain combines TRBV18 with TRBJ1-1; D unclear. Trimming removed 8 bases at V and 1 base at J, with 11 bases between. Germline loops: CDR1 KGHSH, CDR2 LQKENI. CDR3 size: 13 residues. The CDR3 DNA sequence: TGTGCCAGCAGCCCCGTAGGGAACACTGAAGCTTTCTTT. This codes for CASSPVGNTEAFF. Variable domain in full (rest from reference TRBV18 and TRBJ1-1): NAGVMQNPRHLVRRRGQEARLRCSPMKGHSHVYWYRQLPEEGLKFMVYLQKENIIDESGMPKERFSAEFPKEGPSILRIQQVVRGDSAAYFCASSPVGNTEAFFGQGTRLTVV.

To note about this clonotype: A read error may be the cause here, since a much bigger clone is one base away. The J gene is TRBJ2-3, the V gene TRBV11-1, with TRBD1 as a possible D gene (5 bases). Germline V gene data show CDR1 as SGHAT and CDR2 as FQDESV (reference sequence). The length of the CDR3 is 13 residues. The CDR3 nucleotides are TGTGCCAGCAGCTTAGGGCAGACAGATACGCGGTATTTT. This gives the protein CASSLGQTDTRYF. Together with reference TRBV11-1 and TRBJ2-3, the CDR3 gives the full variable domain: EAEVAQSPRYKITEKSQAVAFWCDPISGHATLYWYRQILGQGPELLVQFQDESVVDDSQLPKDRFSAERLKGVDSTLKIQPAELGDSAMYLCASSLGQTDTRYFGPGTRLTVL.

In its sample, this clonotype was seen once. V and J are TRBV3-1 and TRBJ2-1; perhaps TRBD2 as D (6 bases). V was trimmed by 3 bases and J by 10 bases, leaving 19 bases between them. The CDR3 spans 15 residues. Per the germline V gene, CDR1 is LGHDT and CDR2 is YNNKEL (reference sequence). The CDR3 loop reads CASSQGGPFPYEQFF. CDR3 DNA sequence: TGTGCCAGCAGCCAGGGAGGACCCTTTCCCTACGAGCAGTTCTTC.

In this sample, this clonotype turned up many times. This sequence joins TRBV6-5 and TRBJ1-2, with 7 positions matching TRBD1. CDR3 size: 14 residues. V lost 0 bases, J lost 6 bases, and 4 bases stayed unmatched. Germline assignment: CDR1 MNHEY and CDR2 SVGAGI. The CDR3 nucleotides are TGTGCCAGCAGTTACTCGACAGGGAGACATGGCTACACCTTC. It codes for CASSYSTGRHGYTF.

This clonotype was detected only a few times. CDR3 protein: CAWSMGNGDGYTF. DNA for the CDR3: TGTGCCTGGAGTATGGGGAATGGGGATGGCTACACCTTC. This chain connects TRBV30 to TRBJ1-2; D is uncertain. V shed 2 bases and J shed 6 bases, with 13 bases lying between them. CDR3 length equals 13 residues. The germline V gene encodes CDR1 GTSNPN and CDR2 SVGIG (reference sequence).

The chain carries TRBV5-5 and TRBJ2-2; 7 bases align to TRBD2. CDR1 and CDR2 from the germline V gene are SGHKS and YYEKEE (reference sequence). V lost 1 base, J lost 4 bases, and 4 bases stayed unmatched. The CDR3 contains 15 residues. CDR3 bases: TGTGCCAGCAGCTTGACCGCGGGAGTCACCGGGGAGCTGTTTTTT. Amino acids: CASSLTAGVTGELFF.

The table lists this clonotype with a few counts. The J gene is TRBJ2-7, the V gene TRBV5-1; TRBD1 matches 9 bases. Germline V gives CDR1 SGHRS, CDR2 YFSETQ. With V trimmed by 3 bases and J by 7 bases, 8 bases remained unmatched. The CDR3 spans 14 residues. The CDR3 DNA sequence: TGCGCCAGCAGCTCGGGACAGGGCATCGTGGAGCAGTACTTC. This sequence encodes CASSSGQGIVEQYF.

This clonotype was recorded many times. This sequence joins TRBV7-8 and TRBJ2-1, with a weak D call TRBD1 (6 bases). Looked up from germline, CDR1 is SGHVS and CDR2 is FQNEAQ. CDR3 size: 16 residues. V was trimmed by 5 bases and J by 6 bases, leaving 20 bases between them. CDR3: CASSPQGKGSRNEQFF. The CDR3 DNA follows: TGTGCCAGCAGCCCCCAGGGGAAGGGTTCCCGCAATGAGCAGTTCTTC.

This clonotype was found many times. V usage is TRBV9 and J usage is TRBJ2-1; D uncertain. The CDR3 totals 13 residues. Between the trimmed V and J ends, which lost 0 bases and 5 bases, there was a span of 6 bases. Germline CDR1 SGDLS, CDR2 YYNGEE. The CDR3 sequence: CASSVEPNNEQFF. DNA for the CDR3: TGTGCCAGCAGCGTAGAACCCAACAATGAGCAGTTCTTC.

The chain links TRBV20-1 to TRBJ2-3; D gene ambiguous. This CDR3 region has 15 residues. Looked up from germline, CDR1 is DFQATT and CDR2 is SNEGSKA (reference sequence). Trimming removed 4 bases from V and 4 bases from J, with 18 bases in between. CDR3 region: CSAKTGQIGADTQYF. CDR3 bases: TGCAGTGCTAAGACGGGCCAAATTGGGGCAGATACGCAGTATTTT.

This clonotype appeared many times. The CDR3 here is CSARRDRNYGYTF. The CDR3 DNA reads as TGCAGTGCTCGACGGGACCGCAACTATGGCTACACCTTC. The chain couples TRBV20-1 to TRBJ1-2, with a weak D call TRBD1 (5 bases). This CDR3 is 13 amino acids long. The germline V gene has CDR1 DFQATT and CDR2 SNEGSKA (reference sequence). V was cut by 5 bases and J by 2 bases, with 12 bases left in between.

This clonotype turned up a few times. V is TRBV28 and J is TRBJ2-6; no clear D. Germline CDR1 and CDR2: MDHEN and SYDVKM. This CDR3 contains 15 residues. The ends were cut back, 8 bases at V and 4 bases at J, with 15 bases in the middle. The CDR3 region is CASDGPGPGANVLTF. Written as DNA, the CDR3 is TGTGCCAGCGACGGTCCCGGTCCCGGGGCCAACGTCCTGACTTTC.

In this sample, this clonotype turned up many times. This chain joins TRBV20-1 and TRBJ2-2; the match to TRBD2 covers 10 bases. In germline, CDR1 is DFQATT, CDR2 SNEGSKA (reference sequence). The CDR3 sequence is 16 residues long. The J segment lost 5 bases and the V segment lost 3 bases, leaving 9 bases of the junction unmatched. CDR3 amino acids: CSARGVGLAITGELFF. CDR3 coding DNA: TGCAGTGCTAGGGGCGTGGGACTAGCGATTACCGGGGAGCTGTTTTTT.

This clonotype has ten or more counts. This sequence joins TRBV6-1 and TRBJ1-3; 9 nucleotides align to TRBD1. The CDR3 covers 15 residues. The V and J ends lost 6 bases and 4 bases, in that order; junction bases with no gene match: 7. Germline V gene lookup returns CDR1 MNHNS and CDR2 SASEGT. CDR3 loop: CASSRGQGWGNTIYF. The CDR3 nucleotides read TGTGCCAGCAGCCGGGGACAGGGCTGGGGAAACACCATATATTTT.

This clonotype was counted at least ten times. At one end the junction does not follow the germline gene, possibly because of a read error. V and J are TRBV20-1 and TRBJ2-5; D may be TRBD2 (5 bases). This CDR3 comprises 11 residues. Germline CDR1 is DFQATT and CDR2 is SNEGSKA (reference sequence). The CDR3 nucleotides are TGTTGTTGGGCGGGCCGAGAGACCCAGTACTTC. Translation: CCWAGRETQYF.

DNA for the CDR3: TGCGCCAGCAGCCAAGGACAAGCTTGGGGCGCTGCGGGAAACACCATATATTTT. It translates to CASSQGQAWGAAGNTIYF. The rearrangement joins TRBV4-1 to TRBJ1-3; TRBD1 is a possible D gene (5 bases). Germline CDR1 and CDR2: MGHRA and YSYEKL. The CDR3 consists of 18 residues. The V end lost 1 base, the J end lost 4 bases, and 20 bases lay between the germline ends.

This clonotype was counted only a few times. This chain joins TRBV7-2 and TRBJ2-5; possible D gene TRBD2, 5 bases. The germline V and J ends were trimmed by 1 base and 3 bases, with 18 bases remaining between them. The CDR3 is 17 amino acids. CDR1 is SGHTA and CDR2 is FQGNSA in the germline V gene. In DNA form, the CDR3 reads TGTGCCAGCAGCTTAGGACCTTTTGGACTTGGTAAAGAGACCCAGTACTTC. Translating gives CASSLGPFGLGKETQYF.

This clonotype has ten or more counts. The V and J genes are TRBV6-2 or TRBV6-3 and TRBJ1-5; 12 bases match TRBD1. Germline V lookup: CDR1 MNHEY, CDR2 SVGEGT. The CDR3 runs 15 residues. V lost 5 bases and J lost 7; bases outside the gene matches: 6. CDR3 sequence (DNA): TGTGCCAGCAGTGGAGGGACAGGGGGCTTACAGCCCCAGCATTTT. Amino acid sequence: CASSGGTGGLQPQHF.

V is TRBV5-6 and J is TRBJ1-5; D is uncertain. This CDR3 contains 14 residues. Germline V gene data show CDR1 as SGHDT and CDR2 as YYEEEE. V was cut by 1 base and J by 3 bases, with 8 bases left in between. CDR3 nucleotide sequence: TGTGCCAGCAGCTTGACGGGGTACAATCAGCCCCAGCATTTT. This encodes CASSLTGYNQPQHF. Using reference TRBV5-6 and TRBJ1-5 for the parts outside the CDR3, the full variable domain is DAGVTQSPTHLIKTRGQQVTLRCSPKSGHDTVSWYQQALGQGPQFIFQYYEEEERQRGNFPDRFSGHQFPNYSSELNVNALLLGDSALYLCASSLTGYNQPQHFGDGTRLSIL.

At least ten counts were recorded for this clonotype. The chain carries TRBV20-1 and TRBJ2-1; the D gene is possibly TRBD2 (5 bases). The length of the CDR3 is 14 residues. The germline gives CDR1 DFQATT, CDR2 SNEGSKA (reference sequence). Trimming took 0 bases from V and 7 from J, leaving 13 bases between them. CDR3 sequence (DNA): TGCAGTGCTAGAGATCCCCGAGGGAGTAATGAGCAGTTCTTC. Translated: CSARDPRGSNEQFF.

This clonotype was seen more than once but under ten times. This chain connects TRBV5-1 to TRBJ2-3; no clear D gene. Trimming removed 0 bases from V and 0 bases from J, with 8 bases in between. CDR1 and CDR2 (germline): SGHRS, YFSETQ. The CDR3 runs to 15 residues. The CDR3 region has the DNA TGCGCCAGCAGCTTGGCCAGGCAAAGCACAGATACGCAGTATTTT. Translation: CASSLARQSTDTQYF.

This clonotype was recorded at least ten times. V and J are TRBV6-2 or TRBV6-3 and TRBJ2-1; D is perhaps TRBD2 (5 bases). Germline V gene sequence: CDR1 MNHEY, CDR2 SVGEGT. The CDR3 has 16 residues. V dropped 2 bases and J dropped 12 bases, with 23 bases sitting between them. As DNA, the CDR3 is TGTGCCAGCAGTTACGGAACGGTCGCGAGGGTGTCGGCGCAGTTCTTC. It is translated as CASSYGTVARVSAQFF.

The chain recombines TRBV7-9 with TRBJ2-2; TRBD1 matches at 8 bases. CDR3 length: 15 residues. V lost 2 bases, J lost 3 bases, and 2 bases stayed unmatched. The germline V gene has CDR1 SEHNR and CDR2 FQNEAQ (reference sequence). CDR3 sequence reads: CASSLRTGHTGELFF. The CDR3 DNA is TGTGCCAGCAGCTTACGGACAGGGCACACCGGGGAGCTGTTTTTT.